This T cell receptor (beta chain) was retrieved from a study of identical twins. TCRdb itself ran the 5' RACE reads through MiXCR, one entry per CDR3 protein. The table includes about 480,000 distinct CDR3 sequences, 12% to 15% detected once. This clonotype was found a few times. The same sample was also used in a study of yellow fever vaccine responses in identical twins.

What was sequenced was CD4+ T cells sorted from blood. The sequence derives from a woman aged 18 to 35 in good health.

CDR3 nucleotide sequence: TGTGCCAGCAGTTACTGGCGGGTCTACAATGAGCAGTTCTTC. Its protein product is CASSYWRVYNEQFF. The gene calls are TRBV6-2 or TRBV6-3 and TRBJ2-1; a possible D gene is TRBD2 (5 bases). The V gene lost 1 base and the J gene lost 3 bases, with 7 bases spanning the gap. Per germline, CDR1 MNHEY and CDR2 SVGEGT. This CDR3 is built from 14 residues.